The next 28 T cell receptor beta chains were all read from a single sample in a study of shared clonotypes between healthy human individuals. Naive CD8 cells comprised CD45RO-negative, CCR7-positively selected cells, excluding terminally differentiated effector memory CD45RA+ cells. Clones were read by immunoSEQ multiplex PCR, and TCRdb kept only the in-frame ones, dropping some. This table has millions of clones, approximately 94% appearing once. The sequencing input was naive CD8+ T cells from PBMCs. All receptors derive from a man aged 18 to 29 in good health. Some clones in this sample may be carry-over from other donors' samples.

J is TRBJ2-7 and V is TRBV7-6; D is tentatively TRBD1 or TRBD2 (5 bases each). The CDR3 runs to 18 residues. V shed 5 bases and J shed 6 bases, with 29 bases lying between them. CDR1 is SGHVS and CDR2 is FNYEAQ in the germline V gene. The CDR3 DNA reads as TGTGCCAGCAGCGCTCGTGGGCAGGGCCCTAGGGAGACGGGCGAGCAGTACTTC. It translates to CASSARGQGPRETGEQYF.

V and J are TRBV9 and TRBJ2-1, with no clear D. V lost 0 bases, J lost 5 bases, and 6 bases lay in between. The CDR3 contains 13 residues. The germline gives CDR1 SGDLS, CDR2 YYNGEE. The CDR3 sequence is CASSVEQHNEQFF. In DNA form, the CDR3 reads TGTGCCAGCAGCGTAGAACAACACAATGAGCAGTTCTTC.

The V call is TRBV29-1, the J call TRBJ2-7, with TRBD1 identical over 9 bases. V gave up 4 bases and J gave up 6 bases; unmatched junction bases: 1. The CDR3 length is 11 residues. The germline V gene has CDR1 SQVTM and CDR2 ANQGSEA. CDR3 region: CSVGTGVEQYF. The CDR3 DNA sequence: TGCAGCGTTGGGACAGGGGTCGAGCAGTACTTC.

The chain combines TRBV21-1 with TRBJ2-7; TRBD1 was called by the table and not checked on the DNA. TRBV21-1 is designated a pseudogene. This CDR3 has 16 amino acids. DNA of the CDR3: TGTGCCAGCAGCAAAGCACCGCACAGGGGATCCTACGAGCAGTACTTC. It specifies CASSKAPHRGSYEQYF.

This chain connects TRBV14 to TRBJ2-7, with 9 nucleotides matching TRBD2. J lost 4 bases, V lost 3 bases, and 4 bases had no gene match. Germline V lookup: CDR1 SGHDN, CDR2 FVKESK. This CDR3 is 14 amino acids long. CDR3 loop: CASSQTGLAYEQYF. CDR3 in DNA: TGTGCCAGCAGCCAGACGGGACTAGCTTACGAGCAGTACTTC. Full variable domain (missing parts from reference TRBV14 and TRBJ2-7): EAGVTQFPSHSVIEKGQTVTLRCDPISGHDNLYWYRRVMGKEIKFLLHFVKESKQDESGMPNNRFLAERTGGTYSTLKVQPAELEDSGVYFCASSQTGLAYEQYFGPGTRLTVT.

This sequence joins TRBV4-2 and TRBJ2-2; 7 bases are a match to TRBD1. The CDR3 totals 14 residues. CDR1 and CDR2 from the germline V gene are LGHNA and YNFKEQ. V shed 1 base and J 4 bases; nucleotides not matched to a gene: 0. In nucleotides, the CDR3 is TGTGCCAGCAGCCAAGGACAGGGCACCGGGGAGCTGTTTTTT. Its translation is CASSQGQGTGELFF.

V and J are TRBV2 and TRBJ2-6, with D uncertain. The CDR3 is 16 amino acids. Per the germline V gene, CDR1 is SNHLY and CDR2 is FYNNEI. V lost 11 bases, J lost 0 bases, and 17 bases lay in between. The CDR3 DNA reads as TGTGCCGCCATCGCGGAGTCAAGCTCTGGGGCCAACGTCCTGACTTTC. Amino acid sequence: CAAIAESSSGANVLTF.

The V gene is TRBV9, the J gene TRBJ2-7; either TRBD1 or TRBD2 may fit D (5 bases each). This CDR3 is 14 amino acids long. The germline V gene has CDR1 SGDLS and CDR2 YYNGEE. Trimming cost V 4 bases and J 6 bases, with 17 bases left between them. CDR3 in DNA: TGTGCCAGCAGCTTCCGGGACCGAGCCTTCGAGCAGTACTTC. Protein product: CASSFRDRAFEQYF.

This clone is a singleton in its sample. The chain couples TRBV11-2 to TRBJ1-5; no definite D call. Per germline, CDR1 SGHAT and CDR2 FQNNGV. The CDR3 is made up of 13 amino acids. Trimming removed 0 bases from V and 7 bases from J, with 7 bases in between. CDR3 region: CASSLEAGQPQHF. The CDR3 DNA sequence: TGTGCCAGCAGCTTAGAGGCAGGCCAGCCCCAGCATTTT.

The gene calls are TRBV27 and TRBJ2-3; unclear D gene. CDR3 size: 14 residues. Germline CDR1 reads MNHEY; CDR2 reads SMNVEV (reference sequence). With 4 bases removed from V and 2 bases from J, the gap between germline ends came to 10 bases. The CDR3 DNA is TGTGCCAGCAGTTCAGAATCCTTCACAGATACGCAGTATTTT. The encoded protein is CASSSESFTDTQYF.

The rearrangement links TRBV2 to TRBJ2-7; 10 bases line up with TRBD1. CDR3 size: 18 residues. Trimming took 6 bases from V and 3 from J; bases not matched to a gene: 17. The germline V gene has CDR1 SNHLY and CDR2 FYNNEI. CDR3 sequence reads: CASSHNRDRGRGYYEQYF. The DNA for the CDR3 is TGTGCCAGCAGCCACAACCGGGACAGGGGACGAGGGTACTACGAGCAGTACTTC.

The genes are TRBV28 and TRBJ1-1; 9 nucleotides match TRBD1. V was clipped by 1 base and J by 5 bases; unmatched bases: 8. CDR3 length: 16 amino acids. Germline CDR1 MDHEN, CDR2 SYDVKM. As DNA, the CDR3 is TGTGCCAGCAGTTTATCTCCGACAGGGGGGAATACTGAAGCTTTCTTT. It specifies CASSLSPTGGNTEAFF.

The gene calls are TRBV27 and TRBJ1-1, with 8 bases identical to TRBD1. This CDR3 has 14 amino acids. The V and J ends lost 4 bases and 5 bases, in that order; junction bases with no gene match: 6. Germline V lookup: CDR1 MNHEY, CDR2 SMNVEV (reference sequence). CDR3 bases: TGTGCCAGCAGTTACCTACAGGGGGGGACTGAAGCTTTCTTT. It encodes CASSYLQGGTEAFF.

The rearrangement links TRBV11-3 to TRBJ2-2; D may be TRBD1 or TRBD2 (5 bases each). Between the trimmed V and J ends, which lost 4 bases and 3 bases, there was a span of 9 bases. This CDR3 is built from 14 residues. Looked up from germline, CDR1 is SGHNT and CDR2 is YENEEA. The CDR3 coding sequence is TGTGCCAGCAGCTCCAGGGACCACACCGGGGAGCTGTTTTTT. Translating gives CASSSRDHTGELFF.

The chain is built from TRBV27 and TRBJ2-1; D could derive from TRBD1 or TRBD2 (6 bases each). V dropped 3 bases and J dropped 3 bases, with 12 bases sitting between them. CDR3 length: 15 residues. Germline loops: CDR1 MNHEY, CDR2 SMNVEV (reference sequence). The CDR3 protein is CASSFPGAGYNEQFF. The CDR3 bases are TGTGCCAGCAGTTTTCCGGGGGCGGGCTACAATGAGCAGTTCTTC.

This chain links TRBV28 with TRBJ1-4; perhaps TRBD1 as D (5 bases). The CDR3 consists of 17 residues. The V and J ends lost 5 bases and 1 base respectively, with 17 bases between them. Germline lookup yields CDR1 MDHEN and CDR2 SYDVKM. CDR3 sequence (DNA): TGTGCCAGCAGTCCTAGGGTCAGGGAGGGAACTAATGAAAAACTGTTTTTT. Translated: CASSPRVREGTNEKLFF. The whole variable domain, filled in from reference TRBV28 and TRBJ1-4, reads DVKVTQSSRYLVKRTGEKVFLECVQDMDHENMFWYRQDPGLGLRLIYFSYDVKMKEKGDIPEGYSVSREKKERFSLILESASTNQTSMYLCASSPRVREGTNEKLFFGSGTQLSVL.

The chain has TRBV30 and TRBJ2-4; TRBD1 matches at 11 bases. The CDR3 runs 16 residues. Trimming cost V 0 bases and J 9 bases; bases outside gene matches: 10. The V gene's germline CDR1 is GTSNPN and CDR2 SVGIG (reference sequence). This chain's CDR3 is CAWSVGTGGFLGIQYF. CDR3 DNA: TGTGCCTGGAGTGTCGGGACAGGGGGGTTCTTGGGCATTCAGTACTTC.

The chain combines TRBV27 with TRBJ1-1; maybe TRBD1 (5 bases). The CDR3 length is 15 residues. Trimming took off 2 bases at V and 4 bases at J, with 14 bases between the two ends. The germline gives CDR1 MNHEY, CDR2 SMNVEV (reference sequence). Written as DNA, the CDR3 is TGTGCCAGCAGTTTAATTCTCAGGGAAGGCACTGAAGCTTTCTTT. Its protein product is CASSLILREGTEAFF.

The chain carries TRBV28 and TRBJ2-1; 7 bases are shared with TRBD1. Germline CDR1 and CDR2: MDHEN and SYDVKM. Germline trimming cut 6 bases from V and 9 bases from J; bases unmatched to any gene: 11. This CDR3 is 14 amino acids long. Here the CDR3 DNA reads TGTGCCAGCAGACCGGGACAGCACCAAGGTGAGCAGTTCTTC. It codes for CASRPGQHQGEQFF.

In nucleotides, the CDR3 is TGTGCCAGTAGCCCTGCGGTGGTTAGCTCCTACAATGAGCAGTTCTTC. Its protein is CASSPAVVSSYNEQFF. The genes are TRBV19 and TRBJ2-1, with D hard to call. Per the germline V gene, CDR1 is LNHDA and CDR2 is SQIVND (reference sequence). This CDR3 region has 16 residues. Between the trimmed V and J ends, which lost 6 bases and 0 bases, there was a span of 15 bases.

The CDR3 DNA is TGCGCCAGCAGCCAAGAGGACGGACTATACAATGAGCAGTTCTTC. Translated, it gives CASSQEDGLYNEQFF. V usage is TRBV4-1 and J usage is TRBJ2-1, with D possibly matching TRBD2 (6 bases). The germline CDR1 and CDR2 sequences are MGHRA and YSYEKL. This CDR3 spans 15 amino acids. Trimming pared 0 bases from V and 4 bases from J, leaving 10 bases between.

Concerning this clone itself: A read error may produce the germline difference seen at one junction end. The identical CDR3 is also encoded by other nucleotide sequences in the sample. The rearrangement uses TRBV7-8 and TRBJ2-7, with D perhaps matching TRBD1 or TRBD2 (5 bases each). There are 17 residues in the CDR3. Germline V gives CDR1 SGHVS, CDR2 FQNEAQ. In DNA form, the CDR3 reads TGTGCCAGTAGCTATTCCCCCGACCGGGACGACCAGCACGAGCAGTACTTC. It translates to CASSYSPDRDDQHEQYF.

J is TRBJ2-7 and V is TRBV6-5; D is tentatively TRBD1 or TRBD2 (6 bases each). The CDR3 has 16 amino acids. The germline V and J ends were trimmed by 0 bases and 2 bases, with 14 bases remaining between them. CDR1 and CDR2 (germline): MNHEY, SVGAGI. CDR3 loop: CASSYSRGTGAYEQYF. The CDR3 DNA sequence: TGTGCCAGCAGTTACTCGAGGGGGACTGGGGCCTACGAGCAGTACTTC.

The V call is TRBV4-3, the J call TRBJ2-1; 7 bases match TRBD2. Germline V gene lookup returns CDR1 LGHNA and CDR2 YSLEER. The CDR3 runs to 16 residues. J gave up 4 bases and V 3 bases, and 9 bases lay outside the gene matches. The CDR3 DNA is TGCGCCAGCAGCCAGAGTCACGGGAGGTCTTACAATGAGCAGTTCTTC. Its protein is CASSQSHGRSYNEQFF.

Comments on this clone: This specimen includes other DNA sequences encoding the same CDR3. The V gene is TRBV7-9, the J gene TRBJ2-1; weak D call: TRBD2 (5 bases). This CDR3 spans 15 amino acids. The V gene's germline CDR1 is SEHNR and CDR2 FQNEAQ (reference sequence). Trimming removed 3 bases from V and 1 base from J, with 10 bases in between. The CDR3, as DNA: TGTGCCAGCAGCTTTCCGGGGTCTTCCTACAATGAGCAGTTCTTC. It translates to CASSFPGSSYNEQFF. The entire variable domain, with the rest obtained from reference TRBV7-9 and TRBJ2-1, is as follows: DTGVSQNPRHKITKRGQNVTFRCDPISEHNRLYWYRQTLGQGPEFLTYFQNEAQLEKSRLLSDRFSAERPKGSFSTLEIQRTEQGDSAMYLCASSFPGSSYNEQFFGPGTRLTVL.

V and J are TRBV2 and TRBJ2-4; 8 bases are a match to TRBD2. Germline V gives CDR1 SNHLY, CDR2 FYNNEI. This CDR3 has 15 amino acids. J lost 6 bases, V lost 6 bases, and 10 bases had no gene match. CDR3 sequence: CASSGAGVVGNIQYF. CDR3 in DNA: TGTGCCAGCAGCGGAGCGGGAGTGGTGGGAAACATTCAGTACTTC.

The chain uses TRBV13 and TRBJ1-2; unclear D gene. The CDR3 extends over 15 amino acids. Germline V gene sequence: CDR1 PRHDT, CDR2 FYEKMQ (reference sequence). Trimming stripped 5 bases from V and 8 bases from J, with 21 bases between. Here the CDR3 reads CASSTPGLDSSGYTF. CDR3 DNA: TGTGCCAGCAGCACCCCGGGCCTGGACTCGTCGGGCTACACCTTC.

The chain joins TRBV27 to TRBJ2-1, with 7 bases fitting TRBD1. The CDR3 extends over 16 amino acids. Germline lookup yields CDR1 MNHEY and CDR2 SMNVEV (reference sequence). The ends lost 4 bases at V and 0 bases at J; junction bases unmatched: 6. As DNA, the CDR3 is TGTGCCAGCAGTTGGACAGGAGGTAGCTCCTACAATGAGCAGTTCTTC. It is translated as CASSWTGGSSYNEQFF.